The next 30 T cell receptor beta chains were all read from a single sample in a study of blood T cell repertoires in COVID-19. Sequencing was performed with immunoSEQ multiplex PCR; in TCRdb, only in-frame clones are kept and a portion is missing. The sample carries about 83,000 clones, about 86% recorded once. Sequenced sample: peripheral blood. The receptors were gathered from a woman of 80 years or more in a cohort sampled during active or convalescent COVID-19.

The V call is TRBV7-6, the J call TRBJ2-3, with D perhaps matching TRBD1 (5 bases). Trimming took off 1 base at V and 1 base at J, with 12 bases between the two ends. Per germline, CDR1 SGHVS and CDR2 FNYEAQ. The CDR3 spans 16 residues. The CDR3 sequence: CASSLVGPLRTDTQYF. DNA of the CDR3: TGTGCCAGCAGCTTAGTGGGGCCATTGCGCACAGATACGCAGTATTTT. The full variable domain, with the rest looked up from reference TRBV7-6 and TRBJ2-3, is GAGVSQSPRYKVTKRGQDVALRCDPISGHVSLYWYRQALGQGPEFLTYFNYEAQQDKSGLPNDRFSAERPEGSISTLTIQRTEQRDSAMYRCASSLVGPLRTDTQYFGPGTRLTVL.

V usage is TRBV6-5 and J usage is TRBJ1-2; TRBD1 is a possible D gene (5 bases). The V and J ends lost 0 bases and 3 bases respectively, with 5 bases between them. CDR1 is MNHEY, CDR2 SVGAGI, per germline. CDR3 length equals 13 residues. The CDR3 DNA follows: TGTGCCAGCAGTTACTCCAGGGACTATGGCTACACCTTC. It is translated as CASSYSRDYGYTF.

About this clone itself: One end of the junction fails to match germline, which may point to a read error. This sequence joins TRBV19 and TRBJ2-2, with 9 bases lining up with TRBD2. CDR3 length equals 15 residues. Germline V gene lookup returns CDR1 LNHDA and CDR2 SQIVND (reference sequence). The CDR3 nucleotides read TGTGCCAGTCGTATATTAGCGGGAGACACCGGGGAGCTGTTTTTT. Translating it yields CASRILAGDTGELFF.

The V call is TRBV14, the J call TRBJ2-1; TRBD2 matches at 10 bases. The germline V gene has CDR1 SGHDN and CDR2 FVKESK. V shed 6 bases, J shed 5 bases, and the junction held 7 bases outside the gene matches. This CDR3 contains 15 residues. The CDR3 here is CASSPQREGDNEQFF. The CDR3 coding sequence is TGTGCCAGCAGTCCTCAGCGGGAGGGAGACAATGAGCAGTTCTTC.

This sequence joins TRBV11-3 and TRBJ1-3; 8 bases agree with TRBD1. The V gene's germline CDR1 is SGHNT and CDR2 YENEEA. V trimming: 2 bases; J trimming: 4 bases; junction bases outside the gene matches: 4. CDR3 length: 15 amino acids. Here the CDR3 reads CASSLRTGSGNTIYF. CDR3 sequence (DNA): TGTGCCAGCAGCTTACGGACAGGGAGCGGAAACACCATATATTTT. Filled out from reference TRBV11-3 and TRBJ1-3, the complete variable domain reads EAGVVQSPRYKIIEKKQPVAFWCNPISGHNTLYWYLQNLGQGPELLIRYENEEAVDDSQLPKDRFSAERLKGVDSTLKIQPAELGDSAVYLCASSLRTGSGNTIYFGEGSWLTVV.

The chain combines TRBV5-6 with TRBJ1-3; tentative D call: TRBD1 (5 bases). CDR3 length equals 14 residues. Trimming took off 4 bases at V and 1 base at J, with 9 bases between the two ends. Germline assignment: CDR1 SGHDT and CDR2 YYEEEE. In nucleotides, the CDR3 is TGTGCCAGCAGCCGCGGACAATCTGGAAACACCATATATTTT. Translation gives CASSRGQSGNTIYF. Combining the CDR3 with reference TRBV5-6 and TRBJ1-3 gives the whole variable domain DAGVTQSPTHLIKTRGQQVTLRCSPKSGHDTVSWYQQALGQGPQFIFQYYEEEERQRGNFPDRFSGHQFPNYSSELNVNALLLGDSALYLCASSRGQSGNTIYFGEGSWLTVV.

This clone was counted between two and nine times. DNA of the CDR3: TGTGCCAGCAGTACAGGGACCCTTATACCCGGGGAGCTGTTTTTT. Its translation: CASSTGTLIPGELFF. V usage is TRBV7-9 and J usage is TRBJ2-2; D perhaps matches TRBD1 (6 bases). Germline assignment: CDR1 SEHNR and CDR2 FQNEAQ (reference sequence). Trimming took 6 bases from V and 6 from J, leaving 17 bases between them. The CDR3 loop spans 15 amino acids.

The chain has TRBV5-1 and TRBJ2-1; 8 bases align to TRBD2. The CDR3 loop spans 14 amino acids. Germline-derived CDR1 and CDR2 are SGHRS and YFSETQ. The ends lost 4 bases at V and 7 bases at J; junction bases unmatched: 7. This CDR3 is CASSPMSGSNEQFF. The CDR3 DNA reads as TGCGCCAGCAGCCCGATGAGCGGGAGTAATGAGCAGTTCTTC.

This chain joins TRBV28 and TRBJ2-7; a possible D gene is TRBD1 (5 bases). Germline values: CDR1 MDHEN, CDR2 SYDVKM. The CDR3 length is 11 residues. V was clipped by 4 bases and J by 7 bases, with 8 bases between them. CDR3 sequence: CASSSYREQYF. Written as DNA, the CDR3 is TGTGCCAGCAGTTCCTACAGGGAGCAGTACTTC.

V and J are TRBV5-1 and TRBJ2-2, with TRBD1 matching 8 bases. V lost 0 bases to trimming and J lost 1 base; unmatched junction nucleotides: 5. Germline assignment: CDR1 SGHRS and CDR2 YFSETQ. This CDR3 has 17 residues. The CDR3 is CASSLGSGTGNTGELFF. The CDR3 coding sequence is TGCGCCAGCAGCTTGGGCTCCGGGACAGGGAACACCGGGGAGCTGTTTTTT.

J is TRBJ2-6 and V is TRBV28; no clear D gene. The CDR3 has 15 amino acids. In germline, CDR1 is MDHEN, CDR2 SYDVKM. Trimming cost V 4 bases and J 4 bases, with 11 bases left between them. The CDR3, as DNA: TGTGCCAGCAGTTCCAACGGTATCGGGGCCAACGTCCTGACTTTC. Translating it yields CASSSNGIGANVLTF.

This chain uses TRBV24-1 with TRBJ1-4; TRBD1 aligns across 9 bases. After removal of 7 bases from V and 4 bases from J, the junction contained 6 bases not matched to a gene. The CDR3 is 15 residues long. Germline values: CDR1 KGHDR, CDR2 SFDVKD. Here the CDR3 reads CATSEGQGYNEKLFF. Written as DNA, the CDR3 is TGTGCCACCAGCGAGGGACAGGGATATAATGAAAAACTGTTTTTT.

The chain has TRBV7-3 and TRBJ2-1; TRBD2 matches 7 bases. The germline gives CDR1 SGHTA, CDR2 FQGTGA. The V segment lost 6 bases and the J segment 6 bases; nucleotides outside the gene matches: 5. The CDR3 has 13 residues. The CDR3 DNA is TGTGCCAGCAGTGTAAGCGGGATCAATGAGCAGTTCTTC. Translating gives CASSVSGINEQFF.

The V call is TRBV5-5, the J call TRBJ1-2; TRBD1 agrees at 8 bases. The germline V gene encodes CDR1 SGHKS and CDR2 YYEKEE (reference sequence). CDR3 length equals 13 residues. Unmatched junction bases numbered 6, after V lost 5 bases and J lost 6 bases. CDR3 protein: CASSLDRVNGYTF. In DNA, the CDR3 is TGTGCCAGCAGTCTGGACAGGGTAAATGGCTACACCTTC.

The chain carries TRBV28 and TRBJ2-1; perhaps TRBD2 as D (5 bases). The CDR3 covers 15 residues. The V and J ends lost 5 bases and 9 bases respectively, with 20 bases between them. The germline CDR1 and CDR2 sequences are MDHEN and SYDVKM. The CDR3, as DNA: TGTGCCAGCAGTCCCCCCAGGCCTGGGAGAGGTGAGCAGTTCTTC. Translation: CASSPPRPGRGEQFF. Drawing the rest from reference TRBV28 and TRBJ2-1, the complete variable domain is DVKVTQSSRYLVKRTGEKVFLECVQDMDHENMFWYRQDPGLGLRLIYFSYDVKMKEKGDIPEGYSVSREKKERFSLILESASTNQTSMYLCASSPPRPGRGEQFFGPGTRLTVL.

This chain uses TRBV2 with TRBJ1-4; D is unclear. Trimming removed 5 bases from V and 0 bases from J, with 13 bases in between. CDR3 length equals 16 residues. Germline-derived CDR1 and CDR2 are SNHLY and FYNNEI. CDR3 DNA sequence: TGTGCCAGCAGTCGGACGGGGATAGCAACTAATGAAAAACTGTTTTTT. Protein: CASSRTGIATNEKLFF.

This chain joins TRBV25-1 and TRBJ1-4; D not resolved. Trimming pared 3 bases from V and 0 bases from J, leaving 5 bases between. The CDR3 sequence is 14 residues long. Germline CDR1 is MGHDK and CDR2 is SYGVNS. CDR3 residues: CASSDPSTNEKLFF. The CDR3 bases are TGTGCCAGCAGTGATCCATCAACTAATGAAAAACTGTTTTTT.

The DNA of the CDR3 is TGTGCCAGTAGTGCGGGGGAGCGGGGTGGTAATCAGCCCCAGCATTTT. As protein: CASSAGERGGNQPQHF. The rearrangement links TRBV19 to TRBJ1-5, with D possibly matching TRBD1 (5 bases). The CDR3 totals 16 residues. Germline V lookup: CDR1 LNHDA, CDR2 SQIVND (reference sequence). V lost 5 bases to trimming and J lost 4 bases, with 18 bases between them.

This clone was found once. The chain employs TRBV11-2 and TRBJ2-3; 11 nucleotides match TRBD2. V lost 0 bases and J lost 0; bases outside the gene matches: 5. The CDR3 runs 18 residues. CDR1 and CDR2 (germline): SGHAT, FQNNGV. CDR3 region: CASSLERIAGGSTDTQYF. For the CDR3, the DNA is TGTGCCAGCAGCTTAGAGCGGATAGCGGGAGGGAGCACAGATACGCAGTATTTT.

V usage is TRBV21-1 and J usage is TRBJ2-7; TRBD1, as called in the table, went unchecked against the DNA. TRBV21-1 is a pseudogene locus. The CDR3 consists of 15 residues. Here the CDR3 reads CASSKIGRYSYEQYF. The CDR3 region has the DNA TGTGCCAGCAGCAAAATTGGCAGGTACTCCTACGAGCAGTACTTC.

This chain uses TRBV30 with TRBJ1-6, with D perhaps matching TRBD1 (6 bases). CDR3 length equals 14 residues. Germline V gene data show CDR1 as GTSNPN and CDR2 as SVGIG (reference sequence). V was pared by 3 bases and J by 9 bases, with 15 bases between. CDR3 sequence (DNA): TGTGCCTGGAGACCCACAGGGATGTTTTCACCCCTCCACTTT. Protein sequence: CAWRPTGMFSPLHF.

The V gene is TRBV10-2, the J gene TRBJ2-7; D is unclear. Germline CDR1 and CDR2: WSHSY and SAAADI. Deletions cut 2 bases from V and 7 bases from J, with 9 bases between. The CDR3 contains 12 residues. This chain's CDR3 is CASSEGSLEQYF. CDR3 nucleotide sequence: TGCGCCAGCAGTGAGGGCTCCTTGGAGCAGTACTTC.

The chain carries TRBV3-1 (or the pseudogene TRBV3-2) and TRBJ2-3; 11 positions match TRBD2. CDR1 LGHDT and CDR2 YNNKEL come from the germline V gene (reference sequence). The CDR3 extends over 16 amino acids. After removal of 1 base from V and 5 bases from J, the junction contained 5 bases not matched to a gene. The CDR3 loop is CASSQGLAGGKDTQYF. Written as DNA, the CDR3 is TGTGCCAGCAGCCAAGGTCTAGCGGGAGGAAAAGATACGCAGTATTTT.

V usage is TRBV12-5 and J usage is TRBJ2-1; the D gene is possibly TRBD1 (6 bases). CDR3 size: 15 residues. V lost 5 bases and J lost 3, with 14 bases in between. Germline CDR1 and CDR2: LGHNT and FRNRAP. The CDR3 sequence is CASGPAGTNYNEQFF. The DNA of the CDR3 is TGTGCTAGTGGTCCAGCCGGGACAAACTACAATGAGCAGTTCTTC.

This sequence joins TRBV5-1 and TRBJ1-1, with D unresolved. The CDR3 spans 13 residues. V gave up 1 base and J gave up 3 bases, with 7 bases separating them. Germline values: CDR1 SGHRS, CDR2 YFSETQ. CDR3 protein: CASSLIYYTEAFF. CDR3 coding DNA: TGCGCCAGCAGCTTGATCTACTACACTGAAGCTTTCTTT.

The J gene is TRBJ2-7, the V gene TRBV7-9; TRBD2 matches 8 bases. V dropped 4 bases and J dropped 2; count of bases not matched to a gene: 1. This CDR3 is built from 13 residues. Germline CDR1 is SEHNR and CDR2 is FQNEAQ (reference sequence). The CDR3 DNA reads TGTGCCAGCAGCTCGGGACTAGCCTACGAGCAGTACGTC. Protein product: CASSSGLAYEQYV.

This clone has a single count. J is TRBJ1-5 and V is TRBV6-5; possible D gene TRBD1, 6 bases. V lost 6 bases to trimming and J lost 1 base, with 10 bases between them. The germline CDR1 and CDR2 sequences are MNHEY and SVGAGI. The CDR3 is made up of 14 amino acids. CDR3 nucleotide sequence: TGTGCCAGCAGACCCGGGACAAGCAATCAGCCCCAGCATTTT. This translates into CASRPGTSNQPQHF.

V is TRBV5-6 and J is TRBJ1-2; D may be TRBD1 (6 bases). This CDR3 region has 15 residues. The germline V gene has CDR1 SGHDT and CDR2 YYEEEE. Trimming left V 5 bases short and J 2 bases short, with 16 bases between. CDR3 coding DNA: TGTGCCAGCAGTCCCGGGGGGGGCGGAAACTATGGCTACACCTTC. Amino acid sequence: CASSPGGGGNYGYTF.

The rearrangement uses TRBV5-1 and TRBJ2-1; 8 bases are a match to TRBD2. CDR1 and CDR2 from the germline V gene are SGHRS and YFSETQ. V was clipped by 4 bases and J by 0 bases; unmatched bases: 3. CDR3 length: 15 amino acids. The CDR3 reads CASSRAGGSYNEQFF. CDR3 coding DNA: TGCGCCAGCAGCCGGGCGGGGGGCTCCTACAATGAGCAGTTCTTC.

The CDR3: CASSYGGGRETQYF. The CDR3 DNA sequence: TGTGCCAGCTCCTACGGGGGGGGTCGAGAGACCCAGTACTTC. This rearrangement joins TRBV18 to TRBJ2-5; 8 bases match TRBD2. CDR1 KGHSH and CDR2 LQKENI come from the germline V gene. CDR3 length: 14 amino acids. With 6 bases clipped from V and 4 bases from J, the junction kept 7 bases outside the gene matches.